In its sample, the clone carrying this T cell receptor beta chain ranks as medium-sized. Looked up from germline, CDR1 is DFQATT and CDR2 is SNEGSKA (reference sequence). The CDR3 is 14 residues long. V lost 0 bases, J lost 4 bases, and 5 bases stayed unmatched. The sample is drawn from a study of spatial heterogeneity in lung cancer. Study background: A unique TCR and UMI combination showed up more than ten times in raw reads, on average.

TCRdb analysed the 5' RACE reads with MiXCR anew, one entry per CDR3 protein. Altogether tens of thousands of distinct CDR3 sequences are present, approximately 5.5% being singletons, with the ten largest covering around 10%. Time point noted: sample taken at primary tumor resection. Unsorted tumor, nontumor lung tissue or cryopreserved PBMC supplied the whole RNA. The donor group consisted of around 70 patients who had untreated, early-stage non-small cell lung cancer. The sequence came from a male donor with early-stage non-small cell lung cancer. The source material was PBMCs, sampled at surgery. This sequence joins TRBV20-1 and TRBJ1-1; 7 nucleotides line up with TRBD1. This CDR3 is CSARDGTERTEAFF. The DNA for the CDR3 is TGCAGTGCTAGAGATGGGACAGAACGCACTGAAGCTTTCTTT.